The 24 T cell receptor beta chains below come from one sample, sequenced in a study of blood T cells in healthy people across ages. Combining a sample-barcoded 5' primer with a J-beta primer mix, a second PCR ran for about 6 to 12 cycles. TCRdb re-called the 5' RACE reads through MiXCR, storing one row per CDR3 protein. The profile shows roughly 640,000 distinct CDR3 sequences, approximately 30% of them singletons. Specimen: blood. These receptors all come from a woman of 80 years or more in good health.

In its sample, this clonotype was seen once. At one of its ends the junction is not consistent with the germline gene, which may arise from a read error. This rearrangement joins TRBV5-5 to TRBJ2-3; D assignment may be TRBD1 or TRBD2 (5 bases each). The CDR3 has 13 amino acids. Germline CDR1 and CDR2: SGHKS and YYEKEE (reference sequence). This CDR3 is CASSVRWDDKQYF. In nucleotides, the CDR3 is TGTGCCAGCAGCGTACGGTGGGACGATAAGCAGTATTTT.

This chain connects TRBV27 to TRBJ1-1; D is perhaps TRBD1 (6 bases). Germline loops: CDR1 MNHEY, CDR2 SMNVEV (reference sequence). CDR3 length equals 15 residues. V gave up 4 bases and J gave up 0 bases, with 12 bases separating them. The CDR3 loop reads CASSYNREMNTEAFF. CDR3 DNA sequence: TGTGCCAGCAGTTATAACAGGGAAATGAACACTGAAGCTTTCTTT.

This clonotype has only a few counts. The chain is built from TRBV29-1 and TRBJ2-7; D not resolved. Trimming took off 7 bases at V and 1 base at J, with 14 bases between the two ends. This CDR3 is 13 amino acids long. Germline CDR1 and CDR2: SQVTM and ANQGSEA. The CDR3 DNA is TGCAGCGGGGTAATAGGCGGATCCTACGAGCAGTACTTC. Amino acids: CSGVIGGSYEQYF.

This clonotype was found once. V gene TRBV19 combines with J gene TRBJ2-3; 10 positions agree with TRBD1. The CDR3 extends over 16 amino acids. The ends lost 6 bases at V and 3 bases at J; junction bases unmatched: 9. Per germline, CDR1 LNHDA and CDR2 SQIVND (reference sequence). CDR3 in DNA: TGTGCCAGTAGCCGGGAGGGACAGGGGTGGACAGATACGCAGTATTTT. Protein: CASSREGQGWTDTQYF.

Comment on this clonotype: Relative to the germline gene, one junction end is altered; a read error may explain this. The chain joins TRBV7-6 to TRBJ2-3; 7 bases map to TRBD2. The CDR3 extends over 15 amino acids. The germline gives CDR1 SGHVS, CDR2 FNYEAQ. This CDR3 is CASKSIRGSTDTRYF. CDR3 DNA sequence: TGTGCCAGCAAGTCCATCCGCGGGAGCACAGATACGCGGTATTTT.

For this clonotype: An end of the junction does not agree with germline; a read error may underlie this. V is TRBV20-1 and J is TRBJ1-1; tentative D call: TRBD1 (5 bases). The CDR3 totals 13 residues. Germline V lookup: CDR1 DFQATT, CDR2 SNEGSKA (reference sequence). The DNA for the CDR3 is TGCAGTGCTAAGGGTGAGGTGGACACTGAGGCTTTCTTT. Amino acid sequence: CSAKGEVDTEAFF.

This clonotype has only one observation. The chain couples TRBV9 to TRBJ2-3, with D tentatively TRBD1 (5 bases). Per germline, CDR1 SGDLS and CDR2 YYNGEE. The V gene lost 0 bases and the J gene lost 2 bases, with 10 bases spanning the gap. This CDR3 spans 15 amino acids. CDR3 bases: TGTGCCAGCAGCGTAGGACCGACAGTCACAGATACGCAGTATTTT. It specifies CASSVGPTVTDTQYF.

This clonotype was observed a handful of times. Since a much larger clone is just one base distant, this may be a read error. The V gene is TRBV6-1, the J gene TRBJ2-5, with D tentatively TRBD1 or TRBD2 (5 bases each). Germline CDR1 MNHNS, CDR2 SASEGT. The CDR3 spans 17 residues. Trimming removed 6 bases at V and 11 bases at J, with 31 bases between. CDR3 DNA: TGTGCCAGCAGCCCGCGGTTGGGGAGAGGGGTGGGCAATGAGCAGTACTTC. Translating it yields CASSPRLGRGVGNEQYF.

The sample holds many counts of this clonotype. This chain connects TRBV6-5 to TRBJ2-3; D ambiguous. Germline CDR1 MNHEY, CDR2 SVGAGI. The V gene lost 0 bases and the J gene lost 0 bases, with 13 bases spanning the gap. CDR3 length equals 17 residues. The CDR3 sequence is CASSYSTRDFSTDTQYF. The CDR3 DNA follows: TGTGCCAGCAGTTACTCGACCAGAGACTTTAGCACAGATACGCAGTATTTT.

On this clonotype itself: A read error may be the cause here, since a much bigger clone is one base away. This chain links TRBV9 with TRBJ2-5; TRBD1 matches 12 bases. The CDR3 is 15 residues long. Germline CDR1 is SGDLS and CDR2 is YYNGEE. V lost 1 base to trimming and J lost 11 bases; unmatched junction nucleotides: 9. CDR3 DNA: TGTGCCAGCAGCGTATTAGGGACAGGGGGCACTGAGCAGTACTTC. Translating gives CASSVLGTGGTEQYF.

There are a few counts of this clonotype. With a much larger clone just one base away, this may be a read error. The DNA of the CDR3 is TGCAGTGCTAGCGCGGGGAGCTCCTACAATGAGCAGTACTTC. Amino acid sequence: CSASAGSSYNEQYF. The chain uses TRBV20-1 and TRBJ2-1; possibly TRBD2 for D (6 bases). The last part of the DNA fits TRBJ2-7 better; the J call may be wrong. In germline, CDR1 is DFQATT, CDR2 SNEGSKA (reference sequence). The CDR3 consists of 14 residues.

This clonotype was seen many times. A much larger clone sits a single nucleotide away, making a read error possible. The chain uses TRBV9 and TRBJ2-1; D might be TRBD2 (6 bases). The J call may be incorrect, as the DNA end agrees better with TRBJ2-7. This CDR3 has 16 residues. Germline CDR1 SGDLS, CDR2 YYNGEE. CDR3 in amino acids: CASSVEGGRAYNEQYF. In DNA, the CDR3 is TGTGCCAGCAGCGTAGAGGGAGGACGGGCCTACAATGAGCAGTACTTC.

Comment on this clonotype: Just one base apart from a much larger clone, this may be a read error. V usage is TRBV6-5 and J usage is TRBJ1-1; TRBD1 agrees at 8 bases. Per germline, CDR1 MNHEY and CDR2 SVGAGI. This CDR3 comprises 15 residues. The chain's CDR3 is CAGSSPGTGNTEAFF. The CDR3 bases are TGTGCCGGCAGTTCCCCCGGGACAGGCAACACTGAAGCTTTCTTT.

This clonotype was seen only a few times. This chain joins TRBV5-1 and TRBJ2-3; tentatively, D is TRBD1 (6 bases). Trimming removed 4 bases from V and 2 bases from J, with 17 bases in between. The CDR3 has 16 amino acids. Germline V lookup: CDR1 SGHRS, CDR2 YFSETQ. The CDR3 nucleotides are TGCGCCAGCAGCCGAAAAACAGGGTTGGTCACAGATACGCAGTATTTT. This gives the protein CASSRKTGLVTDTQYF.

In this sample, this clonotype turned up many times. The chain joins TRBV7-9 to TRBJ2-1, with D possibly being TRBD2 (5 bases). The CDR3 sequence is 16 residues long. CDR1 SEHNR and CDR2 FQNEAQ come from the germline V gene (reference sequence). Trimming removed 1 base at V and 7 bases at J, with 17 bases between. CDR3 amino acids: CASSLVRQRTGNEQFF. The CDR3 DNA reads TGTGCCAGCAGCTTAGTCAGACAAAGGACGGGGAATGAGCAGTTCTTC.

The V call is TRBV15, the J call TRBJ2-2, with TRBD2 matching over 9 bases. J lost 10 bases, V lost 4 bases, and 4 bases had no gene match. The CDR3 spans 13 residues. Germline lookup yields CDR1 LNHNV and CDR2 YYDKDF (reference sequence). The DNA of the CDR3 is TGTGCCACCAGCACAATAGCGGGAGAGGAGCTGTTTTTT. It yields the protein CATSTIAGEELFF.

In its sample, this clonotype was seen a few times. It may be a read error: a sequence one base away is much more abundant. J is TRBJ2-6 and V is TRBV19, with D perhaps matching TRBD1 (6 bases). In germline, CDR1 is LNHDA, CDR2 SQIVND (reference sequence). CDR3 length: 13 amino acids. This CDR3 reads CASSTPGANVRTF. The CDR3 DNA follows: TGTGCCAGTAGTACACCAGGGGCCAACGTCCGGACTTTC.

The V gene is TRBV7-3, the J gene TRBJ1-1; D call uncertain. There are 13 residues in the CDR3. Between the trimmed V and J ends, which lost 0 bases and 10 bases, there was a span of 12 bases. Germline V gene sequence: CDR1 SGHTA, CDR2 FQGTGA. Here the CDR3 DNA reads TGTGCCAGCAGCTTAACCGTAGAAGGGTTAGCTTTCTTT. It codes for CASSLTVEGLAFF.

Remarks on this clonotype: The junction differs from germline at one of its ends, possibly a read error. The chain links TRBV5-6 to TRBJ1-3, with no clear D. The CDR3 has 17 amino acids. Germline V gene sequence: CDR1 SGHDT, CDR2 YYEEEE. CDR3 DNA: TGTGCCAGCAGCTCCCCTGTCGGCGGGTACGCTGGAAGCACCATATATTTT. Translating it yields CASSSPVGGYAGSTIYF.

Ten or more counts support this clonotype. The genes are TRBV10-3 and TRBJ1-1, with 10 bases lining up with TRBD1. The germline CDR1 and CDR2 sequences are ENHRY and SYGVKD. CDR3 length: 14 amino acids. The ends lost 6 bases at V and 5 bases at J; junction bases unmatched: 6. CDR3 bases: TGTGCCATCAGGGACAGGGGGGAGAAGACTGAAGCTTTCTTT. It translates to CAIRDRGEKTEAFF.

With regard to this clonotype: One end of the junction does not line up with germline, which may come from a read error. This chain joins TRBV5-1 and TRBJ1-2; 7 bases map to TRBD1. The CDR3 is 13 residues long. The V gene's germline CDR1 is SGHRS and CDR2 YFSETQ. The CDR3 nucleotides are TGCGCCGGCAGGGAGCAGGGGGACGGAGGCTACACCTTC. Its translation: CAGREQGDGGYTF.

The chain employs TRBV20-1 and TRBJ2-3; D not certain. The V gene lost 7 bases and the J gene lost 4 bases, with 9 bases spanning the gap. Germline CDR1 is DFQATT and CDR2 is SNEGSKA (reference sequence). The CDR3 loop spans 11 amino acids. CDR3 sequence reads: CSVTEADTQYF. As DNA, the CDR3 is TGCAGTGTCACAGAGGCAGATACGCAGTATTTT.

J is TRBJ2-7 and V is TRBV5-1; D remains ambiguous. In germline, CDR1 is SGHRS, CDR2 YFSETQ. The CDR3 loop spans 16 amino acids. With 0 bases removed from V and 5 bases from J, the gap between germline ends came to 18 bases. CDR3 amino acids: CASSLGSGLGRDEQYF. The CDR3 bases are TGCGCCAGCAGCTTGGGGTCCGGGCTTGGAAGGGACGAGCAGTACTTC.

This clonotype showed up just once. V usage is TRBV20-1 and J usage is TRBJ1-2; D perhaps matches TRBD1 (5 bases). CDR3 length: 13 amino acids. V lost 4 bases, J lost 3 bases, and 12 bases lay in between. Germline CDR1 is DFQATT and CDR2 is SNEGSKA (reference sequence). The CDR3 DNA reads TGCAGTGCTAACCCGGTGACAGACTATGGCTACACCTTC. Translation gives CSANPVTDYGYTF.